Detailed here is one TCR beta chain. Which antigen it targets is not known. From each donor, a roughly 2.5 ml peripheral blood sample was collected into PAXgene tubes and stored at -80 degrees C. Total RNA was isolated from whole blood with the PAXgene blood miRNA kit on an automated QIAcube, without T cell sorting. Peripheral blood from monozygotic twin pairs, either concordant or discordant for inflammatory bowel disease, underwent deep TCRalpha and TCRbeta repertoire profiling that used unique molecular barcoding. Smoking habits were recorded for all twin pairs, and each individual was classified as a current, former or never smoker. From its cysteine to its phenylalanine, the CDR3 spans 15 amino acids. No DNA is recorded. Taken from the germline V gene, the CDR1 and CDR2 loops are MNHEY and SVGAGI. Library preparation used 5' RACE. The input for every TCR library was roughly 3,200 ng of total RNA. For each sample, cDNA synthesis was carried out in eight separate reactions using SMARTScribe reverse transcriptase. During cDNA synthesis, template switching was used to introduce unique molecular identifiers that contained a 6-nucleotide sample barcode. Amplification of TCRalpha and TCRbeta cDNA involved two nested PCRs of about 15 and 9 cycles, and each PCR was followed by bead purification. Before amplification, cDNA was treated with uracil DNA-glycosylase and purified using the QIAquick PCR purification kit. The second PCR added Illumina TruSeq-compatible adapters along with sample-specific barcodes. TapeStation and Qubit were used to check library quality and concentration, and 4 to 6.5 ng of each library went into the pool. Sequencing of pooled libraries was carried out on an Illumina HiSeq2500 single-index Rapid Run using 2 x 100 bp reads and custom sequencing primers. Per the original workflow: MiGEC version 1.2.6 was used for UMI-based consensus assembly, which corrected PCR and sequencing errors. MiXCR version 2.1.1 handled V(D)J alignment, clonotype assembly and CDR3 extraction. Normalisation of gene usage, clonotype sharing and MAIT/NKT TCR abundance was achieved by analysing the top 1000, 10 000 and 20 000 clonotypes per sample. After downsampling to 27 000 UMIs, diversity was calculated as the inverse Simpson index using the vegan R package. Paired Mann-Whitney U tests were applied to discordant twin pairs, with Benjamini-Hochberg correction for multiple testing. Each entry corresponds to one CDR3 protein sequence from reads that TCRdb reprocessed, and DNA is not given. These V and J calls derive from TCRdb rather than the authors' analysis. Per the sample table, the count is about 380,000 distinct CDR3 sequences. The ten largest clonotypes hold around 2.6% of the sample.

The sample originates from a study of monozygotic twins with inflammatory bowel disease (dated by TCRdb to the late 2010s). About the investigation overall: In total, approximately 30 monozygotic twin pairs made up the full study: 19 Danish pairs, all IBD-discordant, plus nine German pairs, of which four were IBD-concordant and five were IBD-discordant. Disease-associated traits were sought mainly through comparisons between IBD patients and their genetically identical healthy co-twins within discordant pairs. Each individual had, on average, about 151 000 unique TCRalpha sequences and 181 000 unique TCRbeta sequences available for analysis.

Paper-wide results and their limitations: Fewer clonotypes were shared with other individuals by IBD patients than by healthy twins, most markedly in patients showing signs of disease activity. Differing immunosuppressive treatments among patients may have added background noise and inter-individual variability to the repertoires. Concordant and discordant twins showed no difference in repertoire similarity, possibly because of limited statistical power. No single strong signal or clonotype linked to IBD turned up in the results, so the idea that one exists was not supported. Different T cell subtypes could not be distinguished in the analysis. A decrease in TCRbeta repertoire diversity, as measured by inverse Simpson index, was observed in IBD patients compared with their healthy co-twins.

Sequencing was performed on blood. The TCR was taken from a human donor with ulcerative colitis or Crohn's disease, or a healthy co-twin of an affected twin (not recorded which). Here the chain combines TRBV6-5 and TRBJ2-7; the TCRdb D gene call, TRBD1, has no DNA to confirm it. The CDR3 here reads CASSYSPSPTYEQYF.